This TCR beta chain was recorded in a study of graft-versus-host responses after intestinal transplantation. Whole-study context: Uniformly, recipients were administered anti-thymocyte globulin induction with subsequent tacrolimus and steroids for about 3 years. Study results and limitations: Within allografts, high graft-versus-host to host-versus-graft clonal ratios were seen among patients with graft-donor T cell macrochimerism. Marrow from the recipient contained GvH clones, some of which had appeared first in ileum or blood.

Profiled with immunoSEQ multiplex PCR; TCRdb holds only in-frame clones, not every one. Of roughly 97,000 clones in the sample, 90% to 95% were seen once. V lost 5 bases, J lost 4 bases, and 14 bases lay in between. CDR1 is SEHNR, CDR2 FQNEAQ, per germline (reference sequence). The CDR3 extends over 14 amino acids. As regards this clone: Its antigen is unknown.

The clonotype comes from a human donor who was the organ donor for an intestinal transplant. V gene TRBV7-9 combines with J gene TRBJ1-1; D uncertain. This specimen consisted of unstimulated CD4+ T cells sorted from spleen or lymph node cells, obtained before transplant. CDR3 bases: TGTGCCAGCAGCCTAATAGTAGCGGGCACTGAAGCTTTCTTT. This codes for CASSLIVAGTEAFF.